This T cell receptor beta chain was found in a study of blood T cell repertoires in COVID-19. Study details: Samples came from the United States, Italy and Spain, spanning acute and convalescent COVID-19. PBMCs, B-cell-depleted T cells, or T cells were the source of the cDNA or gDNA that made up the material.

Of note for this clone: Other DNA sequences in this specimen translate into the identical CDR3.

Per the authors' pipeline: Cell counts per sample came from amplifying reference gene primers. Using immunoSEQ multiplex PCR, the repertoire was profiled, and TCRdb retains in-frame clones only, with some absent. Clone size and V and J calls were adopted from that table, with D and trimming inferred from the DNA. This table has around 130,000 clones, 77% appearing once. V was cut by 0 bases and J by 6 bases, with 4 bases left in between. Germline V gives CDR1 SGHRS, CDR2 YFSETQ. The CDR3 is 11 residues long. The sample was peripheral blood. The sequence came from a human donor in a cohort sampled during active COVID-19. This chain uses TRBV5-1 with TRBJ2-7, with D unclear. The CDR3 region is CASSLAGEQYF. The CDR3, as DNA: TGCGCCAGCAGCTTGGCCGGCGAGCAGTACTTC.